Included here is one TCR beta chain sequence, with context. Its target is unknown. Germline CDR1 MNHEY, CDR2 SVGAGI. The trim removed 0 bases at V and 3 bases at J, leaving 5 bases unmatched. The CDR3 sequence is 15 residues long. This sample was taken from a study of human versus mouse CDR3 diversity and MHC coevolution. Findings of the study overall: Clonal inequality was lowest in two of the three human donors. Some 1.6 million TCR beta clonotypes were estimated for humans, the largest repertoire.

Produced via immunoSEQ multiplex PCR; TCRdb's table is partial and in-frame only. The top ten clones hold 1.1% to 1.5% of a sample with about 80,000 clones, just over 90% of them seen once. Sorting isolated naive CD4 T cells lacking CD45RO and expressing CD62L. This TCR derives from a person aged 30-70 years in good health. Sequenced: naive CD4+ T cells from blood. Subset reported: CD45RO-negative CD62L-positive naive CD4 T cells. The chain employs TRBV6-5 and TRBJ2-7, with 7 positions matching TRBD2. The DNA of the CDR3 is TGTGCCAGCAGTTACTCGGCTAGCGGCAACTACGAGCAGTACTTC. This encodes CASSYSASGNYEQYF.